This T cell receptor beta chain came from a study of blood T cells in healthy people across ages. Study-wide results and limits: Estimates of total diversity, which came from one million sequenced T cells, were considered to be underestimates. Leaving the PBMCs unsorted stopped any conclusive comparison of naive versus antigen-experienced cells.

Per the germline V gene, CDR1 is SGHTA and CDR2 is FQGNSA. J lost 2 bases, V lost 2 bases, and 12 bases had no gene match. This CDR3 is 17 amino acids long. Drawing of peripheral blood yielded 8.5 to 10 milliliters from each donor. With regard to this clonotype: As yet, its antigen is unknown.

A second PCR of 7 to 11 cycles used a sample-barcoded 5' primer and a J-beta primer mix. At least 3 million CDR3-containing paired-end reads were obtained per sample. TCRdb passed the 5' RACE reads through MiXCR, listing each CDR3 protein once. The data show some 370,000 distinct CDR3 sequences, roughly half seen once. Sequencing was carried out using blood. This TCR was sampled from a man aged 60 to 69 in good health. The V call is TRBV7-2, the J call TRBJ2-7; 7 bases are a match to TRBD1. The CDR3 loop is CASSLRGGLTFTYEQYF. For the CDR3, the DNA is TGTGCCAGCAGCTTAAGAGGGGGCCTGACGTTCACCTACGAGCAGTACTTC.